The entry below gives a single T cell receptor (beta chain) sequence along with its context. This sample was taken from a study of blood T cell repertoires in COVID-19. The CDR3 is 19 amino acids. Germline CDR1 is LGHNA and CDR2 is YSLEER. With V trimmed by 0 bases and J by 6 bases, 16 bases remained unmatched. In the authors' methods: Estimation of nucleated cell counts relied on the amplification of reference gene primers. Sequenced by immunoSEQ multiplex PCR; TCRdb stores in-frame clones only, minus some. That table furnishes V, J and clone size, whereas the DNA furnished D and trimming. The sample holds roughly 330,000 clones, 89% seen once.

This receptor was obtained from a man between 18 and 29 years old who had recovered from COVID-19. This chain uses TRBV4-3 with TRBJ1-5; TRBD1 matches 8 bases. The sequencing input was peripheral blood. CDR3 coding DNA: TGCGCCAGCAGCCAAGATCCCCAGTACGGGACAGGCCGCTCTCAGCCCCAGCATTTT. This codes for CASSQDPQYGTGRSQPQHF.